These T cell receptor beta chains were read from a single sample in a study of PD-1 blockade in classical Hodgkin lymphoma. Profiling relied on immunoSEQ multiplex PCR, and the TCRdb table lists in-frame clones only, not all of them. This table holds tens of thousands of clones, 71% found once. Sequencing was performed on peripheral blood mononuclear cells (PBMCs), taken at baseline. The receptor set was obtained from a human donor with classical Hodgkin lymphoma. The conserved cysteine and the conserved F or W are not part of the CDR3 here. The size of a clone is reported for some rows only, either as once, few or many, or as a class for expanded clones.

>.|TRBJ2-3|TRBV5-1
ASSLQLNTDTQY
>once|TRBJ1-1|TRBV7-7
ASLGPSEAF
>few|TRBJ2-3|TRBV10-3
AISSLGGSDTQY
>once|TRBJ1-2|TRBV28
ASSIPPGGLRYGYT
>.|TRBJ2-3|TRBV6-5
ASSYLEMGTDTQY
>.|TRBJ2-7|TRBV20-1
SASLSYEQY
>.|TRBJ1-4|TRBV28
ASLPTVLNEKLF
>.|TRBJ2-5|TRBV4-3
ASSQGGNSETQY
>.|TRBJ2-5|TRBV30
AWNLGQGETQY
>.|TRBJ1-5|TRBV10-3
AISAKGPGGGSQPQH
>.|TRBJ2-1|TRBV19
ASSIGGTGYNEQF
>.|TRBJ2-1|TRBV6-5
ASEPGRRYNEQF
>few|TRBJ2-7|TRBV5-4
ASSWGDSYEQY
>.|TRBJ2-7|TRBV7-3
ASSLGTSGRAGYEQY